These 10 T cell receptor beta chains came from one sample sequenced in a study of cytomegalovirus exposure and HLA in healthy donors. Clones were sequenced by immunoSEQ multiplex PCR, and TCRdb holds only the in-frame ones, with some missing. The table has 120,000 or so clones, around 88% seen once. The sample comprised PBMCs. The receptors were sampled from a young man in good health and CMV-seronegative.

As concerns this clone: This sample also contains other DNA sequences that code for the same CDR3. This chain uses TRBV5-1 with TRBJ2-7; D unclear. V dropped 0 bases and J dropped 1 base, with 5 bases sitting between them. The CDR3 is 13 amino acids. Looked up from germline, CDR1 is SGHRS and CDR2 is YFSETQ. CDR3 region: CASSLGQSYEQYF. In DNA, the CDR3 is TGCGCCAGCAGCTTGGGGCAGTCCTACGAGCAGTACTTC.

This clone was seen more than once but under ten times. The rearrangement joins TRBV2 to TRBJ1-2, with D hard to call. The CDR3 spans 13 residues. The V end lost 8 bases, the J end lost 1 base, and 11 bases lay between the germline ends. Germline V CDR1 and CDR2: SNHLY, FYNNEI. The CDR3 DNA sequence: TGTGCCAGCCGGGGAGGCGGTAACTATGGCTACACCTTC. Encoded protein: CASRGGGNYGYTF.

The V and J genes are TRBV27 and TRBJ2-1; D may be TRBD2 (6 bases). Germline V lookup: CDR1 MNHEY, CDR2 SMNVEV (reference sequence). This CDR3 contains 14 residues. The V and J ends lost 3 bases and 7 bases respectively, with 13 bases between them. In nucleotides, the CDR3 is TGTGCCAGCAGTTTGGTGGGGGGAAAAAATGAGCAGTTCTTC. Protein: CASSLVGGKNEQFF.

V is TRBV4-1 and J is TRBJ2-1; tentatively, D is TRBD1 (6 bases). Germline CDR1 and CDR2: MGHRA and YSYEKL. V was cut by 7 bases and J by 2 bases, with 12 bases left in between. The CDR3 contains 14 residues. CDR3: CASTRDITYNEQFF. The DNA for the CDR3 is TGCGCCAGCACCCGGGACATTACCTACAATGAGCAGTTCTTC.

The chain carries TRBV11-3 and TRBJ2-5; TRBD2 is a possible D gene (5 bases). Germline V gene lookup returns CDR1 SGHNT and CDR2 YENEEA. V lost 4 bases to trimming and J lost 5 bases, with 11 bases between them. The CDR3 contains 13 residues. The CDR3 DNA reads TGTGCCAGCAGCTACCGGGGTCAGGAGACCCAGTACTTC. As protein: CASSYRGQETQYF.

This rearrangement joins TRBV18 to TRBJ2-1; 7 bases map to TRBD1. CDR1 and CDR2 (germline): KGHSH, LQKENI. V lost 0 bases, J lost 0 bases, and 5 bases stayed unmatched. This CDR3 contains 17 residues. Written as DNA, the CDR3 is TGTGCCAGCTCACCACCGGGACAGTTCAGCTCCTACAATGAGCAGTTCTTC. Translated, it gives CASSPPGQFSSYNEQFF.

The chain is built from TRBV19 and TRBJ1-5; possible D gene TRBD1, 5 bases. Between the trimmed V and J ends, which lost 4 bases and 2 bases, there was a span of 21 bases. The CDR3 length is 18 residues. The germline CDR1 and CDR2 sequences are LNHDA and SQIVND (reference sequence). The CDR3: CASSNPPGGGKGNQPQHF. CDR3 bases: TGTGCCAGTAGTAACCCGCCGGGGGGAGGGAAAGGCAATCAGCCCCAGCATTTT.

The chain employs TRBV28 and TRBJ2-3, with unresolved D. CDR1 and CDR2 from the germline V gene are MDHEN and SYDVKM. This CDR3 comprises 14 residues. Deletions cut 4 bases from V and 1 base from J, with 9 bases between. For the CDR3, the DNA is TGTGCCAGCAGTTCTCCAGTGGGCACAGATACGCAGTATTTT. Residues: CASSSPVGTDTQYF.

The chain uses TRBV29-1 and TRBJ2-3; the D gene is possibly TRBD2 (6 bases). CDR3 size: 13 residues. Germline V gene data show CDR1 as SQVTM and CDR2 as ANQGSEA. V gave up 3 bases and J gave up 1 base, with 8 bases separating them. CDR3 coding DNA: TGCAGCGTTGAGGCTAGCGGCACAGATACGCAGTATTTT. Translated, it gives CSVEASGTDTQYF.

The rearrangement links TRBV10-2 to TRBJ2-7; 9 bases match TRBD1. Trimming removed 5 bases from V and 1 base from J; junction bases left unmatched: 3. The CDR3 contains 14 residues. Per the germline V gene, CDR1 is WSHSY and CDR2 is SAAADI. CDR3 protein: CASSPDRGSYEQYF. CDR3 nucleotide sequence: TGCGCCAGCAGTCCGGACAGGGGTTCCTACGAGCAGTACTTC.